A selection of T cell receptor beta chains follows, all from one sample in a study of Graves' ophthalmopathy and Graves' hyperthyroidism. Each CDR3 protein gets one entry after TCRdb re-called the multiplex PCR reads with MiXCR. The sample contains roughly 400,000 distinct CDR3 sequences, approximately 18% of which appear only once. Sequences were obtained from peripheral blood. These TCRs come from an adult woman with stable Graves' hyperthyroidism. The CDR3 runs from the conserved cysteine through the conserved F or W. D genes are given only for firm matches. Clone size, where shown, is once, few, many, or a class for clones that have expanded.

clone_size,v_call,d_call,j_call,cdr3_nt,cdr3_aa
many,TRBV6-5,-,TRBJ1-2,TGTGCCAGCAGTTACTCGATTTTTCGAGACGATGGCTACACCTTC,CASSYSIFRDDGYTF
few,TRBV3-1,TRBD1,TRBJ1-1,TGTGCCAGCAGCCAGAGGGGGGACAGGTCGTACGCTGAAGCTTTCTTT,CASSQRGDRSYAEAFF
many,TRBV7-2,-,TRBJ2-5,TGTGCCAGCACCCCCTCGCGCGGACCTGGGACCCAGTACTTC,CASTPSRGPGTQYF
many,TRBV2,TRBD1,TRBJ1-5,TGTGCCAGCGCTAGGGGGCGCAGCAATCAGCCCCAGCATTTT,CASARGRSNQPQHF
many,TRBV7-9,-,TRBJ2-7,TGTGCCAGCAGCTTACAGTCAGGGGGACTCTACGAGCAGTACTTC,CASSLQSGGLYEQYF
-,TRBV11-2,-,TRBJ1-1,TGTGCCAGCACTGGGGGCACCTTGAACACTGAAGCTTTCTTT,CASTGGTLNTEAFF
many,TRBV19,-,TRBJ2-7,TGTGCCAGTAGTTCATCTGTTTTCTACGAGCAGTACTTC,CASSSSVFYEQYF
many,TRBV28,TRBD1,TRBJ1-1,TGTGCCAGCAGCCCCTCGACAGGGAAGACCCTCATGAACACTGAAGCTTTCTTT,CASSPSTGKTLMNTEAFF
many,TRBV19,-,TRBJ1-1,TGTGCCAGTAGTATTTTGGGGTTGGTGGGGCCAAACACTGAAGCTTTCTTT,CASSILGLVGPNTEAFF
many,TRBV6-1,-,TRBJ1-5,TGTGCCAGCAGATTGGAGAGCTATCAGCCCCAGCATTTT,CASRLESYQPQHF
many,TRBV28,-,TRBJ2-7,TGTGCCAGCAATACGGGATTATACGAGCAGTACTTC,CASNTGLYEQYF
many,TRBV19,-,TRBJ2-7,TGTGCCAGTAGTAACACACCGGACAGTTCCTACGAGCAGTACTTC,CASSNTPDSSYEQYF
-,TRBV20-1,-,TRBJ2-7,TGCAGTGCTAGACTCGCGGGGTCCTACGATCAGTACTTC,CSARLAGSYDQYF
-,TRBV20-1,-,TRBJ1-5,TGCAGTGCTAGGGGAGGAAGGGGAGCTAATCAGCCCCAGCATTTT,CSARGGRGANQPQHF
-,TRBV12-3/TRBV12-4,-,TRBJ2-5,TGTGCCAGCAGTTTTCAGGGTGGTAGGGACCAAGAGACCCAGTACTTC,CASSFQGGRDQETQYF
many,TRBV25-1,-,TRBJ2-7,TGTGCCAGCAGTGAAGTCACCAGGGGAAGGGGCGAGCAGTACTTC,CASSEVTRGRGEQYF
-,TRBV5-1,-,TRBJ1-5,TGCGCCAGCAGCTTGATGGGGGTAGGCAATCAGCCCCAGCATTTT,CASSLMGVGNQPQHF
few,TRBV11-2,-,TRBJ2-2,TGTGCCAGCAGCTTATTATTATCCTCACAGACCGGGGAGCTGTTTTTT,CASSLLLSSQTGELFF
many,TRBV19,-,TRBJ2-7,TGTGCCAGTAGTCTCCGGGGGTTCTACGAGCAGTACTTC,CASSLRGFYEQYF
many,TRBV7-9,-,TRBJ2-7,TGTGCCAGCAGCACCAGGGACCGGGGTTCCGGCGAGCAGTACTTC,CASSTRDRGSGEQYF
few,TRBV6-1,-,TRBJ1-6,TGTGCCAGCGGTGATGGTGATTCACCCCTCCACTTT,CASGDGDSPLHF
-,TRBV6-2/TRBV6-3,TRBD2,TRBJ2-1,TGTGCCAGCACCCCGGGACTAGCGGTTTACAATGAGCAGTTCTTC,CASTPGLAVYNEQFF
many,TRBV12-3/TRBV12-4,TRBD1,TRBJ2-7,TGTGCCAGCAGTTTTGGGGACAGGGGTGGAGAGCAGTACTTC,CASSFGDRGGEQYF
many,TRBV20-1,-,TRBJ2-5,TGCAGTGCTAGAGATGGCCCCCAAGAGACCCAGTACTTC,CSARDGPQETQYF
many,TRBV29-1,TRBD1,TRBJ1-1,TGCAGCGTTGATATCCGGGACAGGGGATTAACTTTCTTT,CSVDIRDRGLTFF
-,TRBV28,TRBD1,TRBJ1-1,TGTGCCAGCAGCCGCTCGGACAGGGGGCGCGTAACTTTCTTT,CASSRSDRGRVTFF
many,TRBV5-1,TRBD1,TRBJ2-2,TGCGCCAGCAGCCTTCCCGGGACAGGGAGTACCGGGGAGCTGTTTTTT,CASSLPGTGSTGELFF
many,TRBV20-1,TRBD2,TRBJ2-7,TGCAGTGCTAGAGATCAGAGCGGGATGGTCTACGAGCAGTACTTC,CSARDQSGMVYEQYF
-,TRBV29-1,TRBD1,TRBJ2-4,TGCAGCGTTCTAGCAAGGGGACAGGACGTACTGTTAGCCAAAAACATTCAGTACTTC,CSVLARGQDVLLAKNIQYF
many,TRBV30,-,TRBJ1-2,TGTGCCTGGACTGAGGTCTTCTATGGCTACACCTTC,CAWTEVFYGYTF
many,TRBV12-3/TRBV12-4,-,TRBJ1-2,TGTGCCAGCAGCGGGACCGCAAAAGATGGCTACACCTTC,CASSGTAKDGYTF
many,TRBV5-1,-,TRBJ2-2,TGCGCCAGCAGCCGGATCCTAAACACCGGGGAGCTGTTTTTT,CASSRILNTGELFF
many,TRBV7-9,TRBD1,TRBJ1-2,TGTGCCAGCAGCTTCGAGACAGGGGGCGGACATGGCTACACCTTC,CASSFETGGGHGYTF
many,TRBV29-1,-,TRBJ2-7,TGCAGCGTTGTTTTGGGATACGAGCAGTACTTC,CSVVLGYEQYF
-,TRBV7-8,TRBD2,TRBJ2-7,TGTGCCAGCAGCCCCGGTGGACTAGCGGGATTCTACGAGCAGTACTTC,CASSPGGLAGFYEQYF
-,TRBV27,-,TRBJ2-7,TGTGCCAGCAGCCAAGCCCCTAGCGCGTACGAGCAGTACTTC,CASSQAPSAYEQYF
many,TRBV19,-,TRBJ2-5,TGTGCCAGTAGTAAGACAGACACACCAGAGACCCAGTACTTC,CASSKTDTPETQYF
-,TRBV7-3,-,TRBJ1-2,TGTGCCAGCAGCTCTCCCGGGGGCGTTGGCTACACCTTC,CASSSPGGVGYTF
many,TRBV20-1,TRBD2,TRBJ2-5,TGCAGTGCTAGACTCAATCGACTAGCGGGAGTCACTCGTCAAGAGACCCAGTACTTC,CSARLNRLAGVTRQETQYF
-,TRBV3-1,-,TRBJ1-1,TGTGCCAGCAGCCAAGATGAGGCAGCTGAAGCTTTCTTT,CASSQDEAAEAFF
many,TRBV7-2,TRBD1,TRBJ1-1,TGTGCCAGCAGCCAAGGACAGGGGCCTGACACTGAAGCTTTCTTT,CASSQGQGPDTEAFF
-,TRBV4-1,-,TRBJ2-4,TGCGCCAGCAGCCAAGGGGGTTTCGAGCGTTCCAAAAACATCCAGTACTTC,CASSQGGFERSKNIQYF